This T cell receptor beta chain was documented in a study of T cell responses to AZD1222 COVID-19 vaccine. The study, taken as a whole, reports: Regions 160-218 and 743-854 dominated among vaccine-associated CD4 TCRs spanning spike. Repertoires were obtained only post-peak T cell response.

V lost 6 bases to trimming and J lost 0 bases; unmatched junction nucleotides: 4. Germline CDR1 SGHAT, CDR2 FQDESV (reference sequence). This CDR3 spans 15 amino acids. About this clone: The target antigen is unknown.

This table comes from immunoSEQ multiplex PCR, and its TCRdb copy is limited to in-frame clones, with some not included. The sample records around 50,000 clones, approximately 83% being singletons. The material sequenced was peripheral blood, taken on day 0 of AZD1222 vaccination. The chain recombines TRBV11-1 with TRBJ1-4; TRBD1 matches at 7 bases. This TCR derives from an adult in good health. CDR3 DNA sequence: TGTGCCAGCAGACCGACAGGGACAACTAATGAAAAACTGTTTTTT. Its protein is CASRPTGTTNEKLFF.